The present entry profiles one T cell receptor beta chain with its context. Measured with immunoSEQ multiplex PCR; TCRdb has only the in-frame clones, and not every one. The table shows about 250,000 clones, with over 70% occurring only once. CDR3 length: 14 residues. V shed 6 bases and J shed 4 bases, with 13 bases lying between them. Germline V gene data show CDR1 as MNHEY and CDR2 as SMNVEV (reference sequence). This record comes from a study of control samples from healthy donors and cancer patients. Sample: PBMCs. This clonotype originated in a woman aged 55-70 years with lung cancer. This sequence joins TRBV27 and TRBJ1-5; no clear D gene. CDR3 bases: TGTGCCAGCAGCCTAAAGGGCAATAATCAGCCCCAGCATTTT. Translating gives CASSLKGNNQPQHF.